This TCR beta chain appears in the sequencing data of a study of response to subunit inactivated influenza vaccine. Findings and caveats of the study: Few additional T cells are recruited per seasonal influenza vaccination, authors suggested.

V was clipped by 2 bases and J by 10 bases, with 11 bases between them. Germline CDR1 and CDR2: LGHDT and YNNKEL (reference sequence). The CDR3 consists of 13 residues. In TCRdb, the RT-PCR reads were re-called with MiXCR into one record per CDR3 protein. The sample shows hundreds of thousands of distinct CDR3 sequences, about 17% of them seen only once. This clonotype was found a few times. Antigen unknown. Sample: CD4+ T cells sorted from PBMCs, taken 23 months after vaccination. The origin of this receptor is a man in his fifties or sixties who received an inactivated influenza vaccine. The chain uses TRBV3-1 and TRBJ2-2; D unclear. This CDR3 reads CASSQPPGEELFF. The CDR3 DNA reads as TGTGCCAGCAGCCAACCTCCCGGTGAGGAGCTGTTTTTT.